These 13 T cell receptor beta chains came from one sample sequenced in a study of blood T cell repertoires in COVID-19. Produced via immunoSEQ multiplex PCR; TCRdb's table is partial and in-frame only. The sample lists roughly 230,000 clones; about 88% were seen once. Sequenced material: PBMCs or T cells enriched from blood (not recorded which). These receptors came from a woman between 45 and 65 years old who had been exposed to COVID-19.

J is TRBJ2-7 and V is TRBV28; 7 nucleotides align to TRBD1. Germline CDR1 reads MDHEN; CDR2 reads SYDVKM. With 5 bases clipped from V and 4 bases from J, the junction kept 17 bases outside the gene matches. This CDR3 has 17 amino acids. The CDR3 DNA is TGTGCCAGCAGTCCATGGCCGGGGACAGTCGGTGAATACGAGCAGTACTTC. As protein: CASSPWPGTVGEYEQYF.

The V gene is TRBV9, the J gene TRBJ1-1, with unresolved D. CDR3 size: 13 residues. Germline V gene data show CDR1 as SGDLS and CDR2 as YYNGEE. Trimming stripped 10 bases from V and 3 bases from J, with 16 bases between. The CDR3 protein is CASRRQEDTEAFF. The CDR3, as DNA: TGTGCCTCTCGACGGCAGGAGGACACTGAAGCTTTCTTT.

The CDR3: CASGLPVCNQPQHF. CDR3 nucleotide sequence: TGTGCTAGTGGTTTGCCCGTTTGCAATCAGCCCCAGCATTTT. The chain recombines TRBV12-5 with TRBJ1-5, with D unresolved. The CDR3 is 14 residues long. Per the germline V gene, CDR1 is LGHNT and CDR2 is FRNRAP. The V end was cut by 2 bases, the J end by 2 bases, with 7 bases between.

CDR3 loop: CATSGGVRGEAFF. CDR3 in DNA: TGTGCCACTTCCGGGGGGGTACGGGGTGAAGCTTTCTTT. The rearrangement uses TRBV6-5 and TRBJ1-1; tentative D call: TRBD1 (5 bases). Germline V gene lookup returns CDR1 MNHEY and CDR2 SVGAGI. V was pared by 10 bases and J by 7 bases, with 19 bases between. The CDR3 has 13 residues.

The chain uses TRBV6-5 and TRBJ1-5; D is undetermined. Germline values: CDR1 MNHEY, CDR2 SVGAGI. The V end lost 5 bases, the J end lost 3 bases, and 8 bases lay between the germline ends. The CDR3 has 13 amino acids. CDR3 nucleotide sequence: TGTGCCAGCAGTCGGGGTTACAATCAGCCCCAGCATTTT. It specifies CASSRGYNQPQHF.

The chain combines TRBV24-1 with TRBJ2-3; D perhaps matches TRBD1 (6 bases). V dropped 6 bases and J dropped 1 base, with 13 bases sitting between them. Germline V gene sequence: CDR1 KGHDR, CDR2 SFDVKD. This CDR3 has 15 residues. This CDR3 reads CATSSQGRGTDTQYF. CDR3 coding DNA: TGTGCCACCAGTTCACAGGGACGGGGCACAGATACGCAGTATTTT.

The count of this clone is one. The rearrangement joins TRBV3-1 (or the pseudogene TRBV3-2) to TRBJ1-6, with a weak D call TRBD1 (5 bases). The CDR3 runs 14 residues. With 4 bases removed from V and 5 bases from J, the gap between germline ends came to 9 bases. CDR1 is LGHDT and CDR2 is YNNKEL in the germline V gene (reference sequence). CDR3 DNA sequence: TGTGCCAGCAGCCGGACGGGGGATAATTCACCCCTCCACTTT. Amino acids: CASSRTGDNSPLHF.

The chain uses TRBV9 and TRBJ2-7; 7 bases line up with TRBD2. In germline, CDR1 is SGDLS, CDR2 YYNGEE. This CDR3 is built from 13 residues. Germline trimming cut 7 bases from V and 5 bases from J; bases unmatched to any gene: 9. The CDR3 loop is CASPGSGHDEQYF. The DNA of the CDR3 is TGTGCCAGCCCTGGTAGCGGGCACGACGAGCAGTACTTC.

The DNA of the CDR3 is TGTGCCAGCAGTTCGACGTCAGGCAATGAGCAGTTCTTC. Translating it yields CASSSTSGNEQFF. This chain links TRBV5-6 with TRBJ2-1, with D uncertain. The CDR3 has 13 amino acids. Germline CDR1 reads SGHDT; CDR2 reads YYEEEE. V lost 5 bases and J 6 bases, leaving 12 bases between the germline ends.

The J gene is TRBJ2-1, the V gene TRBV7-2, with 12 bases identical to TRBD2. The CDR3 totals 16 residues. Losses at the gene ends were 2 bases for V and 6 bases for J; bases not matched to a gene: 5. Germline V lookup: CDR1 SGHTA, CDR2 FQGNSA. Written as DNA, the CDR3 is TGTGCCAGCAGCTTAACTAGCGGGGGGAGCATCAATGAGCAGTTCTTC. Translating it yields CASSLTSGGSINEQFF.

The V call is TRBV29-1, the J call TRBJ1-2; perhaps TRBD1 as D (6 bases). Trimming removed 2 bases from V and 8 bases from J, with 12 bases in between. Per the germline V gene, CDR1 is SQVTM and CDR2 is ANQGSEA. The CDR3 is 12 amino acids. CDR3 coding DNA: TGCAGCGTTGAACAGCCAGGGGTCGGCTACACCTTC. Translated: CSVEQPGVGYTF.

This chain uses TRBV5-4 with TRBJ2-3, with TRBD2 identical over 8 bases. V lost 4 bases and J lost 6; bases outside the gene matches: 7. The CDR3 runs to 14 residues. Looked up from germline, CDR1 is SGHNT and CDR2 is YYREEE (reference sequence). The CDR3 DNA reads TGTGCCAGCAGCCTCGGGGGGGCCCGGGATACGCAGTATTTT. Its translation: CASSLGGARDTQYF.

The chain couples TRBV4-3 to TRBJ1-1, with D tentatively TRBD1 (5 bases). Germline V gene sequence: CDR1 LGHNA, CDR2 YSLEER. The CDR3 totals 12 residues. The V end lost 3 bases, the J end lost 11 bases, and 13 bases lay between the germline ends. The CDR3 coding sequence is TGCGCCAGCAGCCATGTCGATGGGGGGGCTTTCTTT. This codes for CASSHVDGGAFF.